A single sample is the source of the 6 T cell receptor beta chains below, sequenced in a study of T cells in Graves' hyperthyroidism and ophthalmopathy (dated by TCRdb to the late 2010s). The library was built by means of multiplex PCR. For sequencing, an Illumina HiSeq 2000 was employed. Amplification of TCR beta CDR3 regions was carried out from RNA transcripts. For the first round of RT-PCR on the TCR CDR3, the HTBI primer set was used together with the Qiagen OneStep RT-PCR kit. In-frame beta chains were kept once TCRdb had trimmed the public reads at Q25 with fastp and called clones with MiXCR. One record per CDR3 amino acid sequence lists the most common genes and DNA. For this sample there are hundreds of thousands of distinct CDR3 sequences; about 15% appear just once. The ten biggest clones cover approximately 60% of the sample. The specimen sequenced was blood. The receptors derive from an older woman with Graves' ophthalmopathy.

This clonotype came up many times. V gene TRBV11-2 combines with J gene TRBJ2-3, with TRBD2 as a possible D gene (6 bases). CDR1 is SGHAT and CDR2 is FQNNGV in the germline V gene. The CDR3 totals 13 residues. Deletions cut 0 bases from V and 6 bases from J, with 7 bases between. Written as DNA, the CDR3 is TGTGCCAGCAGCTTAGATCGGGGGGATACGCAGTATTTT. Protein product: CASSLDRGDTQYF.

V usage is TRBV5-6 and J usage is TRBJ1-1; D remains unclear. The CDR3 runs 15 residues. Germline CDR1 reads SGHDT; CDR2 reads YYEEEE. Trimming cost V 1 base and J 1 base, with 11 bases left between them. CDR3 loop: CASSLSVSWNTEAFF. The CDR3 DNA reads TGTGCCAGCAGCTTGTCTGTTTCTTGGAACACTGAAGCTTTCTTT.

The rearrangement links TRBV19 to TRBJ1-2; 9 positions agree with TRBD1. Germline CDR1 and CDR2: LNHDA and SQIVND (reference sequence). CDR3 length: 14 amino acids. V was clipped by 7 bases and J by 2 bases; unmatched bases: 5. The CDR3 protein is CASTFGTGNYGYTF. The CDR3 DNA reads TGTGCCAGTACCTTCGGGACAGGGAACTATGGCTACACCTTC.

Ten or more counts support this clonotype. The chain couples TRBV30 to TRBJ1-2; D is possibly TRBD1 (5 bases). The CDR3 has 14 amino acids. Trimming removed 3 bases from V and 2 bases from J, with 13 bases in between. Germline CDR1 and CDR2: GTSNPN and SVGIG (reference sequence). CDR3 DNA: TGTGCCTGGAGGGTGAGAGGGGCCAACTATGGCTACACCTTC. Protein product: CAWRVRGANYGYTF.

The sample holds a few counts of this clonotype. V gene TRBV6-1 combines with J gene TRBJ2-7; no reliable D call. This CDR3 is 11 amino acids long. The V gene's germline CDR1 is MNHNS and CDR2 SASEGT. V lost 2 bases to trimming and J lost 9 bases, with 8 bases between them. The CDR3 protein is CASSESPGQYF. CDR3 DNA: TGTGCCAGCAGTGAATCACCAGGGCAGTACTTC.

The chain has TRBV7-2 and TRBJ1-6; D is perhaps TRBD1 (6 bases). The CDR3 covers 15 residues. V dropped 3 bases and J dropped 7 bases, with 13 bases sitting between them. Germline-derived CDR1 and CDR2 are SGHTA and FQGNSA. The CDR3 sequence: CASSFRRTDNSPLHF. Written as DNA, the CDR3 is TGTGCCAGCAGCTTCAGAAGGACAGACAATTCACCCCTCCACTTT. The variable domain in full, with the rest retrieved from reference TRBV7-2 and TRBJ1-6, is GAGVSQSPSNKVTEKGKDVELRCDPISGHTALYWYRQSLGQGLEFLIYFQGNSAPDKSGLPSDRFSAERTGGSVSTLTIQRTQQEDSAVYLCASSFRRTDNSPLHFGNGTRLTVT.